A single TCR beta chain is shown here with its context. Its antigen is currently not known. The record has no base qualities; no much larger clone is one base away. In total, just over 650 healthy bone marrow donors made up the cohort. All cohort members were sampled while nominally healthy, although unrecorded immune exposures were likely present. The donor tested CMV seronegative, placing the donor among the 350 or so seronegative members of the cohort. A peripheral blood sample was provided by each donor, and peripheral blood mononuclear cells were used for TCR beta sequencing. Genomic DNA extraction from the blood cell samples was performed with the Qiagen DNeasy Blood Extraction Kit. The library was made by the immunoSEQ multiplex PCR assay. The multiplex PCR relied on a mix of 60 forward primers for TCR Vbeta segments and 13 reverse primers for TCR Jbeta segments. The CDR3 region of rearranged TCR beta genes was amplified from genomic DNA with a multiplex PCR assay. Amplified TCR beta libraries were sequenced as 87-base-pair reads on the Illumina HiSeq System. Per the source publication's procedure: In a later analysis, approximately 74 million unique TCR beta chains were counted across the approximately 640 repertoires, and around 10 million of these chains were shared by at least two donors. Raw reads were error-corrected and collapsed into unique sequences with a nearest-neighbor algorithm that merged closely related sequences to remove PCR and sequencing errors. Alignment of CDR3 sequences to IMGT reference sequences was used to assign V, D and J gene segments. For a sequence to be retained, a match of at least six nucleotides was required to both a V gene segment and a J gene segment. A rearrangement was called productive if the CDR3 had no stop codons and remained in frame with V and J, and every other rearrangement was called non-productive. CDR3 was defined by IMGT convention, running from the second conserved V-encoded cysteine to the conserved J-encoded phenylalanine. The earlier analysis of about 640 of the donors excluded any sequence lacking an unambiguous match to a single V gene segment. An earlier analysis of 587 of the donors called V segments functional above 56.7% productive rearrangements and segregating when the between-donor standard deviation exceeded 5%. A statistical classification framework was built for diagnosing cytomegalovirus status from the catalog of TCR beta chain sequences. A later analysis assigned V and J genes by comparing TCR nucleotide sequences with IMGT/GENE-DB human TR gene sequences. A later analysis assigned CDR3 sequences and most-parsimonious VDJ recombination scenarios with the TCRdist pipeline. In a later analysis, each TCR beta chain was defined by its CDR3 amino acid sequence together with its V-gene family, and reads without a unique V-gene family were excluded. As a way to deal with suspected cross-contamination and a sequencing artifact, a later analysis dropped roughly 620 nucleotide sequences that were highly shared and had low generation probability. A later analysis calculated a clonal expansion index for each public chain from normalized within-repertoire ranks of inferred template counts. In a later analysis, generation probabilities were computed using a VDJ recombination model fitted to out-of-frame rearrangements, and the results were checked against IGoR. Hypergeometric tests were used in a later analysis to score TCR-TCR, TCR-HLA and TCR-CMV co-occurrence, with a repertoire-size bias correction applied to the TCR pairs. False discovery rates were estimated in a later analysis by permuting HLA or CMV assignments 20 times. A later analysis grouped co-occurring TCRs with DBSCAN, adding TCRdist sequence similarity when clustering within HLA-allele-positive subsets. Repertoires with fewer than 30,000 or more than 120,000 public chains, plus five repertoires with anomalous nucleotide sharing, were excluded from co-occurrence clustering. This immuneACCESS table, as held by TCRdb, lists in-frame sequences with V and J called but not all clones. Of the missing ones, under half trace to an unresolved V gene in checked studies; the others have no known cause. That table gives V, J and clone size, and the DNA gave D and trimming. Here the sample has nearly 110,000 clones; under 85% occur a single time. Approximately 4.2% of the sample belongs to the ten largest clones.

This entry is derived from a study of cytomegalovirus exposure and HLA in healthy donors (dated by TCRdb to about 2017). Notes on the research overall: In an earlier analysis of roughly 590 of the donors, around 300 Gb of sequence data and some 120 million unique TCR beta sequences from about 190 million T cells were reported. Approximately 310 gigabases of sequencing data and approximately 85 million unique TCR sequences were included in an early release covering roughly 600 HLA-typed donors. Among the roughly 400 genotyped donors, about 85% belonged to the genetic ancestry cluster associated with self-reported Caucasian donors. The study was designed to test whether signatures of past pathogen exposure could be identified by cataloging public T cell receptors. The T cell repertoires of around 670 subjects were profiled by immunosequencing and related to cytomegalovirus serostatus. Besides the first cohort of roughly 640 subjects, a separate validation cohort made up of 120 or so different subjects was used. To predict cytomegalovirus infection status, the study combined high-throughput TCR immunosequencing, statistical association of individual TCRs with disease status, and machine learning. A later analysis re-examined previously published TCR beta repertoires from about 700 donors and added high-resolution HLA genotyping to investigate patterns of TCR occurrence. Rather than using new phenotypic data, the later analysis identified candidate immune exposures from TCR beta sequences and from how often those sequences occurred across donors. To decide whether each TCR beta V gene segment behaved as functional or pseudogenic, an earlier analysis of approximately 590 of the donors relied on high-throughput TCR beta sequencing. Alongside the repertoire data, information on donor age, sex, ethnicity and CMV serostatus was compiled. A later genetic analysis used genome-wide SNP genotypes for 398 of the 666 donors, treating that subset as a discovery cohort. Every repertoire in the discovery cohort had been generated on one and the same sequencing platform. HLA typing included class I and class II loci at four-digit resolution. The number of donors typed differed by locus, with roughly 620-640 for A, B, C, DRB1 and DQB1, 522 for DQA1, some 570 for DPA1, and about 450 for DPB1. Because of strong linkage in the cohort, five DR-DQ haplotypes were treated as single units for association and clustering. Across approximately 420 genotyped donors of the cohort, an average of approximately 220,000 unique TCR beta nucleotide sequences per donor were sequenced, and around 20% of those sequences were non-productive. Overall study outcomes, separate from this receptor: Linkage disequilibrium might explain the correlated functional status among segregating V segments, but an unknown experimental factor could not be excluded. The earlier analysis of 587 of the donors excluded roughly 17 rarely observed V segments, including chromosome 9 orphons, because counts were too low. For the cohort, immune exposure information was limited to CMV serostatus. Compared with equally common non-associated chains, HLA-associated TCR beta chains in a later analysis were more clonally expanded and had lower generation probabilities. While some public TCRs were present in many individuals, most TCR sequences turned up only very rarely across donors. A cluster of highly shared sequence variants was judged likely to represent a technical artifact of the sequencing pipeline. In a later analysis, several top co-occurrence clusters were reported to appear linked to parvovirus B19, influenza, CMV and Epstein-Barr virus. An earlier analysis of approximately 530 of the donors showed that most TCR beta V segments appeared in productive rearrangements either about 87% or about 30% of the time, which broadly matched IMGT annotations. A later genetic analysis associated a missense DCLRE1C variant with V-gene and J-gene trimming of TCR beta chains, and an independent cohort replicated the association. Some IMGT-functional V segments, including TRBV6-2 and TRBV6-3, could not be distinguished by the 87-base-pair reads and were therefore excluded. A later analysis found that most CMV-associated TCR beta chains appeared HLA-restricted, with HLA associations seemingly driven largely by CMV exposure. HLA typing was unavailable for some donors at each locus, so association tests used only the typed subset. Assigning TCR associations to individual alleles was difficult when HLA alleles, especially DR and DQ, strongly co-occurred. A further reported finding was that TCR beta sequences accurately predicted the HLA-A and HLA-B alleles for most subjects in the first cohort. A total of 150 or so TCR beta chains were listed by the study as associated with cytomegalovirus. The authors suggested that the approach could potentially be generalized to other disease states and immunological phenotypes. According to a later genetic analysis, donors in an Asian-associated ancestry cluster had fewer N-insertions in productive TCRs than the approximately 670-donor mean. The classifier was reported to diagnose cytomegalovirus status with high specificity and sensitivity in both the original and validation cohorts. Three of the identified cytomegalovirus-associated TCR beta chains were confirmed in vitro to be specific for cytomegalovirus antigens. Roughly uniform sequencing depth across donors was assumed in presence/absence analyses, although this assumption may not hold. At a false discovery rate of 0.05, a later analysis linked under 20,000 TCR beta sequences to specific HLA alleles. In a later analysis, the rate of TCR association differed among HLA loci, with DRB1 alleles having the most associated TCRs and HLA-C alleles having the fewest. The cohort was sequenced for TCR beta chains only, and without alpha or paired-chain data the features that could be detected were limited.

A distance of 14 bases separates the germline ends of V and J, which lose 6 bases and 2 bases respectively. The CDR3 holds 14 amino acids from the cysteine to the phenylalanine. Just CDR3 DNA is preserved here, 42 bases in frame from base 1. CDR1 and CDR2 were assigned from the germline V gene as SNHLY and FYNNEI. The origin of this receptor is a male donor in good health and CMV-seronegative. What was sequenced was PBMCs. The receptor chain draws on TRBV2 and TRBJ2-7; the D gene is perhaps TRBD1, on 6 matching bases. The CDR3 reads CASRREQGPYEQYF. The DNA is TGTGCCAGCAGGAGGGAACAGGGACCCTACGAGCAGTACTTC.